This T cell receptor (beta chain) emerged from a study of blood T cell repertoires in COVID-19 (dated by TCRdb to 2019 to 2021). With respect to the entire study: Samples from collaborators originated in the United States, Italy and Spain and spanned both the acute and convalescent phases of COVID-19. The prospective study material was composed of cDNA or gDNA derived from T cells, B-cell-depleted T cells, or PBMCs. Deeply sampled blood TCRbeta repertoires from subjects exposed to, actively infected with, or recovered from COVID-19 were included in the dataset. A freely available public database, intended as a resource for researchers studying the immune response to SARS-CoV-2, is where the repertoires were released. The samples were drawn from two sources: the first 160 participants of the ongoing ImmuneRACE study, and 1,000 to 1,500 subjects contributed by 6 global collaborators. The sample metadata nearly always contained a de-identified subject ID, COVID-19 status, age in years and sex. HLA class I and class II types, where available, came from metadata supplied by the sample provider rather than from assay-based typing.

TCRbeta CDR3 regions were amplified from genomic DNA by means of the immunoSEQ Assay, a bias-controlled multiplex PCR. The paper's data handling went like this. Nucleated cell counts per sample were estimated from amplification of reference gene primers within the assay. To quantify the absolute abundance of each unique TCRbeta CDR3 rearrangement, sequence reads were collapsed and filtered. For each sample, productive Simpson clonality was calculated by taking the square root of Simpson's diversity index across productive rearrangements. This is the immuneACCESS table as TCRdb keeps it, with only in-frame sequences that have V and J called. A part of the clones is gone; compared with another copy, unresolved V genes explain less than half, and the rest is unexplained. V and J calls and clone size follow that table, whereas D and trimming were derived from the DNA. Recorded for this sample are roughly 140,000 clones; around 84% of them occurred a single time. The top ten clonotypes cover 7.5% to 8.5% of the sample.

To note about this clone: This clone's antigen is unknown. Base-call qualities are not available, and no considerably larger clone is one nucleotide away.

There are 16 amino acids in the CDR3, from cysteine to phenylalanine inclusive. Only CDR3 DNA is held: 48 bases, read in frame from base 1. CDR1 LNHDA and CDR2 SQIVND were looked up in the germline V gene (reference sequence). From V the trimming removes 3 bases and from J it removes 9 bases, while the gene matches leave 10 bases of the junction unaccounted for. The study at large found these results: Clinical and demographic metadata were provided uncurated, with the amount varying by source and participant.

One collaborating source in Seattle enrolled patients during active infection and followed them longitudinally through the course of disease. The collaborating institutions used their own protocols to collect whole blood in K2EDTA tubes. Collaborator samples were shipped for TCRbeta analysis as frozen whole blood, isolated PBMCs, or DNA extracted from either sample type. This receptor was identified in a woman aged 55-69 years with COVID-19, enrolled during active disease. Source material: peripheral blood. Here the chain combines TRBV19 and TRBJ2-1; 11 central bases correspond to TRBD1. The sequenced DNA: TGTGCCAGTAGTATGCGCTCCGGGACAGGGGGTGGTGAGCAGTTCTTC. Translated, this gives CASSMRSGTGGGEQFF.